Given below is one T cell receptor (beta chain) in context. What was amplified from RNA transcripts were TCR beta CDR3 regions. The TCR CDR3 first-round RT-PCR relied on the HTBI primer set. TCRdb re-analysed the multiplex PCR reads in MiXCR, keeping a single row per CDR3 protein. This sample has some 700,000 distinct CDR3 sequences, with roughly 17% found just once. The sample belongs to a study of T cells in Graves' hyperthyroidism and ophthalmopathy. Per germline, CDR1 MNHEY and CDR2 SMNVEV (reference sequence). The CDR3 contains 15 residues. V dropped 2 bases and J dropped 6; count of bases not matched to a gene: 9. Graves' hyperthyroidism showing no ophthalmopathy progression within 18 months was considered stable.

The V gene is TRBV27, the J gene TRBJ2-7; 8 bases agree with TRBD1. The material sequenced was blood. This receptor was taken from a man aged 50 or older with Graves' hyperthyroidism. The DNA for the CDR3 is TGTGCCAGCAGTTTAATCGCCGACAGGGGAGGCGAGCAGTACTTC. Protein: CASSLIADRGGEQYF.